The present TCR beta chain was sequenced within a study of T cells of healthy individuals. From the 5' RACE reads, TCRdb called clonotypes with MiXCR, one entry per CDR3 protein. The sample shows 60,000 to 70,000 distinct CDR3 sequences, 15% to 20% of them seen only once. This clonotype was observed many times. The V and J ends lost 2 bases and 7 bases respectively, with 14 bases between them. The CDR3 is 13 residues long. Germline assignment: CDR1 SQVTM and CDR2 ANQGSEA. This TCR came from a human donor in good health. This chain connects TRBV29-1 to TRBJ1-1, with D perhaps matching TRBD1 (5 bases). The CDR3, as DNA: TGCAGCGTTGAACCTTGGGTTGGGGGTGAAGCTTTCTTT. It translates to CSVEPWVGGEAFF.